The 26 T cell receptor beta chains below come from one sample, sequenced in a study of T cells after yellow fever vaccination. TCRdb reanalysed the 5' RACE reads using MiXCR and keeps one entry per CDR3 protein. The table has under 200,000 distinct CDR3 sequences, roughly 11% seen once; the top ten hold about 40%. The starting material was CD8+ T cells sorted from PBMCs, obtained 15 days after the yellow fever booster vaccination. These receptors were collected from a man younger than 30 who received the YFV17D yellow fever vaccine.

The chain couples TRBV5-5 to TRBJ1-2, with D possibly TRBD1 on 5 matching bases. This CDR3 has 14 residues. Germline-derived CDR1 and CDR2 are SGHKS and YYEKEE (reference sequence). Trimming removed 4 bases from V and 4 bases from J, with 14 bases in between. In DNA form, the CDR3 reads TGTGCCAGCAGCCTGACAGAATCCTCCTATGGCTACACCTTC. Protein: CASSLTESSYGYTF.

This clonotype was observed at least ten times. V gene TRBV9 combines with J gene TRBJ2-1, with D perhaps TRBD1 or TRBD2 (6 bases each). CDR3 length: 15 amino acids. V dropped 0 bases and J dropped 7 bases, with 14 bases sitting between them. Germline CDR1 SGDLS, CDR2 YYNGEE. The CDR3 is CASSVVVGGSNEQFF. DNA for the CDR3: TGTGCCAGCAGCGTAGTGGTGGGGGGCTCGAATGAGCAGTTCTTC.

The sample holds a few counts of this clonotype. The V gene is TRBV2, the J gene TRBJ2-3; 7 bases fit TRBD2. This CDR3 is built from 16 residues. Germline CDR1 is SNHLY and CDR2 is FYNNEI. The V gene end was trimmed by 2 bases and the J gene end by 2 bases; junction bases not matched to a gene: 7. The CDR3 region has the DNA TGTGCCAGCAGTGAAAGAGCGGGACGGAACACAGATACGCAGTATTTT. Translated, it gives CASSERAGRNTDTQYF.

This clonotype has at least ten counts. The rearrangement uses TRBV7-9 and TRBJ2-5, with D perhaps matching TRBD1 or TRBD2 (5 bases each). The CDR3 loop spans 16 amino acids. Trimming pared 4 bases from V and 2 bases from J, leaving 17 bases between. CDR1 is SEHNR, CDR2 FQNEAQ, per germline (reference sequence). The CDR3 is CASSSPRDPRQETQYF. The CDR3 coding sequence is TGTGCCAGCAGCTCCCCACGGGACCCAAGACAAGAGACCCAGTACTTC.

This clonotype has ten or more counts. The junction and the germline gene differ at one end; a read error may be behind it. This chain joins TRBV6-5 and TRBJ1-4; D is ambiguous. Germline V gene data show CDR1 as MNHEY and CDR2 as SVGAGI. This CDR3 has 16 residues. In DNA form, the CDR3 reads TGTGCCAGCAGTTACCGCTTTAATGGTTTTAATGAAAACCTGTTTTTT. It codes for CASSYRFNGFNENLFF.

This clonotype has only a few counts. The CDR3 DNA sequence: TGCGCCAGCAGCCAAGATCAGGGGTCCTACGAGCAGTACTTC. Translated: CASSQDQGSYEQYF. The rearrangement joins TRBV4-3 to TRBJ2-7, with a tentative D call TRBD1 (6 bases). CDR3 length: 14 residues. Looked up from germline, CDR1 is LGHNA and CDR2 is YSLEER. V was pared by 0 bases and J by 1 base, with 7 bases between.

This chain connects TRBV29-1 to TRBJ2-1, with D maybe TRBD2 (6 bases). The V and J ends lost 5 bases and 2 bases respectively, with 16 bases between them. Germline-derived CDR1 and CDR2 are SQVTM and ANQGSEA. This CDR3 comprises 15 residues. In DNA form, the CDR3 reads TGCAGCGTTCCGGACCCCCGGAGGGCCTACAATGAGCAGTTCTTC. Translation gives CSVPDPRRAYNEQFF.

The chain employs TRBV30 and TRBJ2-3; TRBD2 agrees at 7 bases. The V gene end was trimmed by 4 bases and the J gene end by 0 bases; junction bases not matched to a gene: 7. CDR1 and CDR2 (germline): GTSNPN, SVGIG (reference sequence). The CDR3 runs to 15 residues. The CDR3 is CAWTRGGASTDTQYF. In DNA, the CDR3 is TGTGCCTGGACCCGCGGGGGAGCTAGCACAGATACGCAGTATTTT. The full variable domain, with the rest looked up from reference TRBV30 and TRBJ2-3, is SQTIHQWPATLVQPVGSPLSLECTVEGTSNPNLYWYRQAAGRGLQLLFYSVGIGQISSEVPQNLSASRPQDRQFILSSKKLLLSDSGFYLCAWTRGGASTDTQYFGPGTRLTVL.

This clonotype was picked up a small number of times. The chain couples TRBV5-1 to TRBJ1-2, with D perhaps matching TRBD1 (5 bases). The CDR3 loop spans 13 amino acids. In germline, CDR1 is SGHRS, CDR2 YFSETQ. V was trimmed by 5 bases and J by 3 bases, leaving 11 bases between them. In DNA form, the CDR3 reads TGCGCCAGCAGTCCGACAGACCACTATGGCTACACCTTC. Amino acid sequence: CASSPTDHYGYTF.

The chain employs TRBV7-3 and TRBJ2-3; 7 bases match TRBD2. V shed 3 bases and J 7 bases; nucleotides not matched to a gene: 10. Germline CDR1 SGHTA, CDR2 FQGTGA. The CDR3 contains 15 residues. In DNA form, the CDR3 reads TGTGCCAGCAGCTTTTCTAGCGGATCGAGAAATACGCAGTATTTT. It translates to CASSFSSGSRNTQYF.

This clonotype has just a few counts. The chain is built from TRBV6-1 and TRBJ2-7, with D maybe TRBD1 (7 bases). CDR1 is MNHNS, CDR2 SASEGT, per germline. This CDR3 comprises 16 residues. The V end lost 2 bases, the J end lost 4 bases, and 18 bases lay between the germline ends. The CDR3 loop reads CASSERGGGSRYEQYV. DNA for the CDR3: TGTGCCAGCAGTGAACGTGGAGGGGGCTCCCGATACGAGCAGTACGTC.

The table lists this clonotype with a few counts. This chain's CDR3 is CASRDIQGASYGYTF. DNA for the CDR3: TGCGCCAGCAGGGATATACAGGGGGCGAGCTATGGCTACACCTTC. J is TRBJ1-2 and V is TRBV5-1; 9 bases fit TRBD1. V lost 5 bases and J lost 4; bases outside the gene matches: 9. Germline V lookup: CDR1 SGHRS, CDR2 YFSETQ. The CDR3 spans 15 residues. Together with reference TRBV5-1 and TRBJ1-2, the CDR3 gives the full variable domain: KAGVTQTPRYLIKTRGQQVTLSCSPISGHRSVSWYQQTPGQGLQFLFEYFSETQRNKGNFPGRFSGRQFSNSRSEMNVSTLELGDSALYLCASRDIQGASYGYTFGSGTRLTVV.

This clonotype was seen only a few times. The rearrangement links TRBV20-1 to TRBJ1-2; D gene uncertain. The CDR3 is 18 residues long. With 0 bases removed from V and 0 bases from J, the gap between germline ends came to 20 bases. CDR1 is DFQATT and CDR2 is SNEGSKA in the germline V gene (reference sequence). The CDR3 protein is CSARDVFPYKASNYGYTF. CDR3 DNA sequence: TGCAGTGCTAGAGATGTTTTCCCTTATAAGGCCTCTAACTATGGCTACACCTTC.

The genes are TRBV7-8 and TRBJ2-1, with D perhaps matching TRBD1 (6 bases). Germline CDR1 SGHVS, CDR2 FQNEAQ. V was shortened by 7 bases and J by 10 bases, with 20 bases between the two germline ends. The CDR3 consists of 14 residues. CDR3 sequence: CASTRQSGGREQFF. CDR3 sequence (DNA): TGTGCCAGCACCCGACAGAGTGGGGGCAGGGAGCAGTTCTTC.

The chain links TRBV7-8 to TRBJ1-3; D remains ambiguous. The V gene lost 5 bases and the J gene lost 0 bases, with 8 bases spanning the gap. This CDR3 contains 14 residues. Germline V gene sequence: CDR1 SGHVS, CDR2 FQNEAQ. CDR3 region: CASSLSGSGNTIYF. The CDR3 nucleotides are TGTGCCAGCAGCCTAAGCGGCTCTGGAAACACCATATATTTT.

The table lists this clonotype with a few counts. The chain combines TRBV6-2 or TRBV6-3 with TRBJ1-2; D perhaps matches TRBD1 (6 bases). Trimming pared 0 bases from V and 8 bases from J, leaving 13 bases between. There are 14 residues in the CDR3. Germline V gives CDR1 MNHEY, CDR2 SVGEGT. The CDR3 nucleotides read TGTGCCAGCAGTTACTCGCTCGGGGGCTGGGGCTACACCTTC. Translating gives CASSYSLGGWGYTF.

This clonotype has only a few counts. The rearrangement joins TRBV7-2 to TRBJ1-5; 7 nucleotides align to TRBD1. The trim removed 5 bases at V and 7 bases at J, leaving 8 bases unmatched. The CDR3 spans 14 residues. The V gene's germline CDR1 is SGHTA and CDR2 FQGNSA. CDR3 loop: CASSQYQGGQPQHF. CDR3 in DNA: TGTGCCAGCAGCCAATACCAGGGGGGACAGCCCCAGCATTTT.

This clonotype has just a few counts. J is TRBJ2-2 and V is TRBV9, with D maybe TRBD1 (6 bases). Germline V CDR1 and CDR2: SGDLS, YYNGEE. The germline V and J ends were trimmed by 4 bases and 6 bases, with 19 bases remaining between them. This CDR3 is built from 16 residues. The CDR3 DNA reads TGTGCCAGCAGCCCGGACAGTCTTTACCTCTCCGGGGAGCTGTTTTTT. It is translated as CASSPDSLYLSGELFF. Variable domain in full (rest from reference TRBV9 and TRBJ2-2): DSGVTQTPKHLITATGQRVTLRCSPRSGDLSVYWYQQSLDQGLQFLIQYYNGEERAKGNILERFSAQQFPDLHSELNLSSLELGDSALYFCASSPDSLYLSGELFFGEGSRLTVL.

In its sample, this clonotype was seen a few times. The chain is built from TRBV15 and TRBJ2-7; 8 bases line up with TRBD1. The CDR3 contains 14 residues. The germline V gene encodes CDR1 LNHNV and CDR2 YYDKDF (reference sequence). V was clipped by 0 bases and J by 5 bases; unmatched bases: 3. The CDR3 reads CATSRDQGANEQYF. The CDR3 bases are TGTGCCACCAGCAGAGATCAGGGGGCTAACGAGCAGTACTTC.

V gene TRBV7-8 combines with J gene TRBJ2-7, with 10 bases fitting TRBD2. The CDR3 loop spans 16 amino acids. Germline V CDR1 and CDR2: SGHVS, FQNEAQ. Trimming removed 5 bases from V and 2 bases from J; junction bases left unmatched: 9. CDR3 bases: TGTGCCAGCAGCCCCTCCGGGACTAGCGCGACCTACGAGCAGTACGTC. This codes for CASSPSGTSATYEQYV.

The chain carries TRBV6-2 or TRBV6-3 and TRBJ1-1, with D possibly being TRBD1 (5 bases). From germline, CDR1 is MNHEY and CDR2 SVGEGT. The CDR3 consists of 15 residues. Trimming cost V 3 bases and J 1 base, with 12 bases left between them. CDR3 nucleotides: TGTGCCAGCAGTTATGAAGGGGCACGGAACACTGAAGCTTTCTTT. This sequence encodes CASSYEGARNTEAFF.

The rearrangement joins TRBV12-3 or TRBV12-4 to TRBJ2-1, with D perhaps TRBD2 (5 bases). Deletions cut 5 bases from V and 2 bases from J, with 16 bases between. The CDR3 length is 16 residues. The DNA of the CDR3 is TGTGCCAGCAGTAGAGTGGCAATGCGGGCCTACAATGAGCAGTTCTTC. Its translation: CASSRVAMRAYNEQFF.

This clonotype was picked up a small number of times. This chain connects TRBV15 to TRBJ2-1, with 7 bases matching TRBD1. Losses at the gene ends were 3 bases for V and 8 bases for J; bases not matched to a gene: 10. The CDR3 totals 15 residues. CDR1 and CDR2 (germline): LNHNV, YYDKDF (reference sequence). The CDR3 here is CATSSRQGIRDEQFF. The CDR3 DNA sequence: TGTGCCACCAGCAGCAGACAGGGTATTAGGGATGAGCAGTTCTTC.

This clonotype was seen a handful of times. J is TRBJ1-2 and V is TRBV7-9; possible D gene TRBD1, 6 bases. There are 15 residues in the CDR3. Germline V gene sequence: CDR1 SEHNR, CDR2 FQNEAQ (reference sequence). Trimming removed 3 bases from V and 8 bases from J, with 19 bases in between. The CDR3 is CASSFGGTFGGGYTF. The CDR3 coding sequence is TGTGCCAGCAGCTTTGGGGGGACCTTCGGGGGCGGCTACACCTTC. The whole variable domain, remainder taken from reference TRBV7-9 and TRBJ1-2, is DTGVSQNPRHKITKRGQNVTFRCDPISEHNRLYWYRQTLGQGPEFLTYFQNEAQLEKSRLLSDRFSAERPKGSFSTLEIQRTEQGDSAMYLCASSFGGTFGGGYTFGSGTRLTVV.

This clonotype was detected only a few times. This sequence joins TRBV27 and TRBJ2-3; 11 positions agree with TRBD2. Germline V gives CDR1 MNHEY, CDR2 SMNVEV (reference sequence). CDR3 size: 16 residues. J lost 2 bases, V lost 4 bases, and 5 bases had no gene match. CDR3 DNA sequence: TGTGCCAGCAGTTCAGGGACTAGCGGAAACACAGATACGCAGTATTTT. Amino acid sequence: CASSSGTSGNTDTQYF.

This clonotype showed up just a few times. V and J are TRBV6-2 or TRBV6-3 and TRBJ1-2; 7 nucleotides match TRBD1. CDR3 length: 12 amino acids. V was pared by 7 bases and J by 3 bases, with 2 bases of the junction left unmatched. Looked up from germline, CDR1 is MNHEY and CDR2 is SVGEGT. The DNA for the CDR3 is TGTGCCAGCAACGGACAGGACTATGGCTACACCTTC. Its protein product is CASNGQDYGYTF.